This TCR beta chain appears in the sequencing data of a study of cytomegalovirus exposure and HLA in healthy donors. General study results and limits: TCR beta chains numbering more than 150 were designated cytomegalovirus-associated. Later analysis suggested links between common viral pathogens and several top significant clusters.

As concerns this clone: Antigen unknown.

Germline values: CDR1 LNHNV, CDR2 YYDKDF (reference sequence). This CDR3 is built from 17 residues. Between the trimmed V and J ends, which lost 4 bases and 3 bases, there was a span of 19 bases. The PCR contained 60 Vbeta and 13 Jbeta primers. Here immunoSEQ multiplex PCR was the method, and the copy in TCRdb shows in-frame clones only, minus some. This repertoire shows roughly 130,000 clones, around 80% found once; its top ten account for around 1.8%. Regarding donors, all were healthy bone marrow donors. At the time of sampling, donors were nominally healthy, though unrecorded immune exposures were likely.

The receptor was isolated from a woman aged 45-65 years in good health and CMV-seronegative. Sequencing input: PBMCs. The genes are TRBV15 and TRBJ2-1; a weak D match, TRBD1 (5 bases). This CDR3 is CATSKGSVGGGYNEQFF. The CDR3 bases are TGTGCCACCAGCAAGGGGTCGGTCGGTGGCGGCTACAATGAGCAGTTCTTC.